This T cell receptor (beta chain) stems from a study of Ad26.COV2.S vaccination and SARS-CoV-2 variants. On the study more broadly: Ad26.COV2.S was injected intramuscularly once or twice, 56 days apart. Findings of the study overall: Vaccine recipients had higher spike-specific TCR breadth than placebo recipients. Overall T cell responses may have been underestimated by the analyses of TCR breadth and depth.

V dropped 8 bases and J dropped 5 bases, with 8 bases sitting between them. The CDR3 contains 11 residues. Germline-derived CDR1 and CDR2 are LGHDT and YNNKEL (reference sequence). As to this clone: What it binds is not known.

Assay used: immunoSEQ multiplex PCR; TCRdb lists only in-frame clones, some missing. The sample comprises 380,000 or so clones, 83% of which are singletons, and more than 7% rests with the top ten. Treatment here: some 20 received Ad26.COV2.S at low or high dose, single or two shots; 5 received placebo; per-sample allocation not given. Sampling was done on day 63 after the first vaccine or placebo injection. This adult donor, from Boston, was 18-55 years old. The clonotype originates from a person aged 18 to 59 who received the Ad26.COV2.S COVID-19 vaccine or a placebo. This specimen consisted of peripheral blood, obtained in a trial of Ad26.COV2.S vaccine versus placebo. This chain joins TRBV3-1 (or the pseudogene TRBV3-2) and TRBJ2-3; unclear D gene. The DNA of the CDR3 is TGTGCCAGCGGCCTCCGAGATACGCAGTATTTT. This encodes CASGLRDTQYF.